This T cell receptor (beta chain) was identified during a study of shared clonotypes between healthy human individuals. None of the donors, who were healthy HIV-negative adults, had recently had acute infections or vaccinations. The germline V gene encodes CDR1 SGHVS and CDR2 FQNEAQ. The V end was cut by 5 bases, the J end by 15 bases, with 17 bases between. The CDR3 sequence is 12 residues long. Here immunoSEQ multiplex PCR was the method, and the copy in TCRdb shows in-frame clones only, minus some. Among a few hundred thousand clones, roughly 72% were seen once, and the ten largest hold approximately 12%.

Sequenced sample: PBMCs. The sequence derives from a woman aged 40 to 50 in good health. Some clones in this sample may be carry-over from other donors' samples. This chain connects TRBV7-8 to TRBJ2-4, with D maybe TRBD2 (8 bases). CDR3 protein: CASSPGGLDLYF. The DNA for the CDR3 is TGTGCCAGCAGCCCAGGGGGACTAGATCTGTACTTC.